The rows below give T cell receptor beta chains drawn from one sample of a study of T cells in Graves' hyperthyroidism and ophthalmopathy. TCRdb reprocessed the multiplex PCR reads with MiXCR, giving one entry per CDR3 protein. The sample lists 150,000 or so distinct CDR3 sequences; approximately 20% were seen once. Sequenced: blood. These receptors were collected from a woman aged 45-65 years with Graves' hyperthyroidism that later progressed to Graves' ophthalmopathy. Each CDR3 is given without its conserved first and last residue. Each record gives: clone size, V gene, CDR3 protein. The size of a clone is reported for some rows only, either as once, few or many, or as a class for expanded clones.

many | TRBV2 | ASSDPAAGPNTGELF
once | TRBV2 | ASTEGSGYNEQF
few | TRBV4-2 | ASSPRGEKLF
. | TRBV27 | ASSLRPTGEDGYT
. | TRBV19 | ASSAGLMGRTGELF
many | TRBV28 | ASSLWRLAGGPGELF
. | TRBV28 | ASSLWDRGLETQY
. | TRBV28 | ASSLGVSDRPQH
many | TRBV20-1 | SATQGGAHEQY
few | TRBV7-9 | ASSSYSRQGAKGYT
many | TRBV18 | ASSPPGGVWNEQF
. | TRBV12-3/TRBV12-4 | ASSLNGEKLF
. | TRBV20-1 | SARDSGTVNTGELF
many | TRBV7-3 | ASSSLGTGSTDTQY
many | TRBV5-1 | ASSFGTYEQY
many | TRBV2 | ASSEETANYGYT
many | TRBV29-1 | SVEGWTSGKSGETQY
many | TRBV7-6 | ASSLAEVAPQH
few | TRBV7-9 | ASAPLAGGYEQY
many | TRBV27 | ASSLTGVGGTYEQY
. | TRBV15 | ATSRGGSGNNEQF
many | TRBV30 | AWDRPWGQAGELF
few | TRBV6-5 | ASSYSGGEYGYT
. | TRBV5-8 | ASSGTESYNEQF
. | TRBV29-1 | SVRWDPSYEQY
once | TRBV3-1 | ASSDKRLAGGEYKPEQF
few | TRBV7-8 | ASSLAQLLAGAYEQY
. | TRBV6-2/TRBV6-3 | ACEGSGIYTGELF
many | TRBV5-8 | ASSTGQRRETQY
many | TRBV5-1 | ASSLDGGRMNEQF
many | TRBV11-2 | ASSLSGQIYEQY
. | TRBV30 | AWSWGDHPSYNEQF
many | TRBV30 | AWSGAGGPVDEQF
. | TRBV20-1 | SARAAWRTEAF
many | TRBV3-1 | ASSQVKDWGYT
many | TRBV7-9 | ASSLVGQTAKLF
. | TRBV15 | ATSRGGTDTQY
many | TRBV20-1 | SAGKGSSYNEQF
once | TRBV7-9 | ASSLEFGGYGYT
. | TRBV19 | ASSMRTSGSREQF
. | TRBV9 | ASSGSGVYEQY
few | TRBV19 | ASSSRGTGIGQPQH
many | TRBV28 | ASSSTMWSNQPQH
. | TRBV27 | ASSLEGGGGQPQH
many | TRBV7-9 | ASSLKEDTQY
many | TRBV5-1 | ASSLQGMDEQF
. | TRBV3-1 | ASSQGQPYNEQF
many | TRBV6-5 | ASSYSGLASGSYNEQF